Listed here are 28 T cell receptor beta chains from one sample, sequenced in a study of cytomegalovirus exposure and HLA in healthy donors. This PCR relied on a set of 60 Vbeta primers and 13 Jbeta primers. Method: immunoSEQ multiplex PCR; TCRdb's copy keeps in-frame clones and lacks some. The sample has 59,000 or so clones; approximately 75% are singletons. The sequencing input was PBMCs. The receptor source for this set is a man between 25 and 39 years old in good health and CMV-seropositive.

The V gene is TRBV28, the J gene TRBJ1-2, with 7 bases fitting TRBD1. There are 15 residues in the CDR3. The germline gives CDR1 MDHEN, CDR2 SYDVKM. V dropped 1 base and J dropped 8; count of bases not matched to a gene: 10. DNA of the CDR3: TGTGCCAGCAGTTTATCCCCCGGAGGGGGCTTGGGCTACACCTTC. Its protein is CASSLSPGGGLGYTF.

This clone was found a few times. The V gene is TRBV7-3, the J gene TRBJ1-1; no reliable D call. The CDR3 covers 14 residues. V was shortened by 5 bases and J by 4 bases, with 14 bases between the two germline ends. Germline-derived CDR1 and CDR2 are SGHTA and FQGTGA. Written as DNA, the CDR3 is TGTGCCAGCAGCCGTCCGGGGAAAATCACTGAAGCTTTCTTT. Residues: CASSRPGKITEAFF.

Points on this clone: A junction end diverges from the germline sequence, so it may reflect a read error. J is TRBJ1-5 and V is TRBV7-9; possibly TRBD1 for D (6 bases). The CDR3 consists of 16 residues. CDR1 SEHNR and CDR2 FQNEAQ come from the germline V gene (reference sequence). CDR3 DNA sequence: TGTTCCAGCAGCCTTGGATCAGGGGCCAGGGGTCAGCCCCAGCATTTT. This codes for CSSSLGSGARGQPQHF.

The chain has TRBV28 and TRBJ1-4; a possible D gene is TRBD1 (5 bases). The CDR3 totals 15 residues. V lost 6 bases to trimming and J lost 13 bases, with 24 bases between them. Germline CDR1 is MDHEN and CDR2 is SYDVKM. The CDR3 is CASSLAGGDNGRLFF. DNA of the CDR3: TGTGCCAGCAGCCTAGCGGGAGGGGATAATGGGAGACTGTTTTTT.

The chain employs TRBV4-2 and TRBJ2-2, with D possibly matching TRBD1 (5 bases). This CDR3 region has 14 residues. Germline V lookup: CDR1 LGHNA, CDR2 YNFKEQ. Trimming shortened V by 3 bases and J by 7 bases, and 12 bases separated the two germline ends. The CDR3 DNA reads as TGTGCCAGCAGCCATGGGCAGGGTGACGGGGAGCTGTTTTTT. It encodes CASSHGQGDGELFF.

This clone came up many times. The rearrangement uses TRBV30 and TRBJ1-1, with TRBD1 as a possible D gene (5 bases). Per the germline V gene, CDR1 is GTSNPN and CDR2 is SVGIG (reference sequence). V shed 1 base and J shed 8 bases, with 14 bases lying between them. The CDR3 consists of 13 residues. The CDR3 reads CAWSASVGGEAFF. The CDR3 DNA follows: TGTGCCTGGAGTGCAAGTGTGGGGGGGGAAGCTTTCTTT.

The chain has TRBV5-1 and TRBJ2-1, with TRBD2 matching over 15 bases. The germline CDR1 and CDR2 sequences are SGHRS and YFSETQ. V gave up 4 bases and J gave up 9 bases; unmatched junction bases: 11. CDR3 length: 17 amino acids. In nucleotides, the CDR3 is TGCGCCAGCAGCCAGGGCGGACTAGCGGGGGGGCTAGGTGAGCAGTTCTTC. The encoded protein is CASSQGGLAGGLGEQFF.

This clone was found a few times. The chain combines TRBV18 with TRBJ1-6, with D tentatively TRBD1 (6 bases). Trimming stripped 3 bases from V and 13 bases from J, with 13 bases between. Germline V gene data show CDR1 as KGHSH and CDR2 as LQKENI. The CDR3 spans 13 residues. The CDR3 coding sequence is TGTGCCAGCTCACCGGTGGACAGCCGCCCCCTCCACTTT. Translating gives CASSPVDSRPLHF.

Only a few counts were recorded for this clone. V usage is TRBV29-1 and J usage is TRBJ2-7; weak D call: TRBD2 (6 bases). The CDR3 spans 16 residues. Germline V lookup: CDR1 SQVTM, CDR2 ANQGSEA. V was cut by 4 bases and J by 2 bases, with 21 bases left in between. The chain's CDR3 is CSVVRQGLINTYEQYF. CDR3 in DNA: TGCAGCGTTGTGAGGCAGGGACTGATAAATACCTACGAGCAGTACTTC.

The V gene is TRBV28, the J gene TRBJ1-6, with unresolved D. V was cut by 3 bases and J by 1 base, with 10 bases left in between. Germline lookup yields CDR1 MDHEN and CDR2 SYDVKM. This CDR3 is built from 16 residues. Here the CDR3 reads CASSFAPRSYNSPLHF. The CDR3 nucleotides read TGTGCCAGCAGTTTCGCCCCCAGGTCCTATAATTCACCCCTCCACTTT.

The chain uses TRBV7-2 and TRBJ1-1, with 7 bases fitting TRBD1. V was pared by 4 bases and J by 5 bases, with 4 bases of the junction left unmatched. Looked up from germline, CDR1 is SGHTA and CDR2 is FQGNSA. CDR3 length equals 13 residues. CDR3 amino acids: CASSSQTGTEAFF. DNA of the CDR3: TGTGCCAGCAGCTCCCAGACAGGGACTGAAGCTTTCTTT.

V gene TRBV7-9 combines with J gene TRBJ2-2, with 7 bases fitting TRBD1. Germline V gene lookup returns CDR1 SEHNR and CDR2 FQNEAQ (reference sequence). The CDR3 extends over 14 amino acids. V lost 11 bases to trimming and J lost 0 bases; unmatched junction nucleotides: 6. DNA for the CDR3: TGTGCCGTCAGGACAGGCCCGAACACCGGGGAGCTGTTTTTT. Its translation: CAVRTGPNTGELFF.

The rearrangement uses TRBV4-2 and TRBJ1-2, with TRBD1 as a possible D gene (6 bases). V was cut by 1 base and J by 4 bases, with 10 bases left in between. The CDR3 contains 14 residues. CDR1 and CDR2 from the germline V gene are LGHNA and YNFKEQ. In DNA, the CDR3 is TGTGCCAGCAGCCAAGGCCGAGGGGGCTATGGCTACACCTTC. Amino acid sequence: CASSQGRGGYGYTF.

As for this clone: The sample holds other DNA sequences that translate to the same CDR3. This chain joins TRBV30 and TRBJ2-7, with TRBD1 identical over 8 bases. The V segment lost 0 bases and the J segment 0 bases; nucleotides outside the gene matches: 1. Germline-derived CDR1 and CDR2 are GTSNPN and SVGIG (reference sequence). The CDR3 covers 14 residues. The CDR3 loop reads CAWSVGTGSYEQYF. The CDR3 DNA sequence: TGTGCCTGGAGTGTAGGGACAGGCTCCTACGAGCAGTACTTC.

This clone occurred a few times. This rearrangement joins TRBV5-6 to TRBJ1-2, with a possible D match to TRBD1 (5 bases). This CDR3 spans 13 amino acids. V was cut by 0 bases and J by 3 bases, with 6 bases left in between. The germline V gene encodes CDR1 SGHDT and CDR2 YYEEEE. This CDR3 is CASSLGGDYGYTF. The CDR3 DNA follows: TGTGCCAGCAGCTTGGGGGGCGACTATGGCTACACCTTC.

This rearrangement joins TRBV4-3 to TRBJ2-5, with TRBD1 matching over 8 bases. The germline V gene has CDR1 LGHNA and CDR2 YSLEER. The trim removed 4 bases at V and 5 bases at J, leaving 3 bases unmatched. The CDR3 is 13 amino acids. The CDR3 loop is CASSRDRPETQYF. The CDR3 DNA sequence: TGCGCCAGCAGCCGGGACAGGCCTGAGACCCAGTACTTC.

This sequence joins TRBV5-1 and TRBJ1-6; D is ambiguous. V was shortened by 5 bases and J by 7 bases, with 10 bases between the two germline ends. Germline V CDR1 and CDR2: SGHRS, YFSETQ. CDR3 size: 13 residues. CDR3 sequence reads: CASSRGGNSPLHF. In DNA form, the CDR3 reads TGCGCCAGCAGTCGGGGTGGAAATTCACCCCTCCACTTT.

As DNA, the CDR3 is TGTGCCAGCTACAGGGATTCGGGCACTGAAGCTTTCTTT. Translation: CASYRDSGTEAFF. The chain couples TRBV19 to TRBJ1-1; the D gene is possibly TRBD1 (6 bases). The V end lost 9 bases, the J end lost 4 bases, and 15 bases lay between the germline ends. The CDR3 length is 13 residues. Germline-derived CDR1 and CDR2 are LNHDA and SQIVND (reference sequence). The whole variable domain, remainder taken from reference TRBV19 and TRBJ1-1, is DGGITQSPKYLFRKEGQNVTLSCEQNLNHDAMYWYRQDPGQGLRLIYYSQIVNDFQKGDIAEGYSVSREKKESFPLTVTSAQKNPTAFYLCASYRDSGTEAFFGQGTRLTVV.

CDR3 protein: CASTEFGTGATGELFF. The CDR3 nucleotides read TGCGCCAGCACGGAGTTCGGGACAGGAGCCACCGGGGAGCTGTTTTTT. The chain uses TRBV5-1 and TRBJ2-2, with TRBD1 matching over 8 bases. CDR1 is SGHRS, CDR2 YFSETQ, per germline. The CDR3 has 16 amino acids. V lost 6 bases, J lost 4 bases, and 11 bases stayed unmatched.

The chain recombines TRBV9 with TRBJ1-1; TRBD1 matches 7 bases. The CDR3 length is 16 residues. CDR1 and CDR2 from the germline V gene are SGDLS and YYNGEE. The V gene end was trimmed by 3 bases and the J gene end by 3 bases; junction bases not matched to a gene: 11. The chain's CDR3 is CASSEITGVFDTEAFF. The CDR3 region has the DNA TGTGCCAGCAGCGAGATAACAGGGGTATTCGACACTGAAGCTTTCTTT.

V and J are TRBV10-3 and TRBJ2-2; 10 bases agree with TRBD1. Per germline, CDR1 ENHRY and CDR2 SYGVKD. CDR3 size: 16 residues. Trimming cost V 7 bases and J 4 bases; bases outside gene matches: 9. CDR3 residues: CAITSGTGAVTGELFF. DNA for the CDR3: TGTGCCATCACCTCGGGGACAGGGGCCGTCACCGGGGAGCTGTTTTTT.

The gene calls are TRBV2 and TRBJ2-7; no clear D. V lost 9 bases, J lost 2 bases, and 14 bases lay in between. The CDR3 loop spans 13 amino acids. Germline V CDR1 and CDR2: SNHLY, FYNNEI. The CDR3 region is CARGPRPTYEQYF. In DNA, the CDR3 is TGTGCCAGGGGTCCGAGGCCTACCTACGAGCAGTACTTC.

The V and J genes are TRBV5-1 and TRBJ2-5, with 11 bases aligning to TRBD2. The germline V gene encodes CDR1 SGHRS and CDR2 YFSETQ. Germline trimming cut 0 bases from V and 2 bases from J; bases unmatched to any gene: 3. The CDR3 extends over 16 amino acids. Here the CDR3 DNA reads TGCGCCAGCAGCTTGGCACTAGCGGGGGCTCAAGAGACCCAGTACTTC. Residues: CASSLALAGAQETQYF.

The V call is TRBV4-2, the J call TRBJ2-5; 8 bases fit TRBD2. The ends lost 3 bases at V and 1 base at J; junction bases unmatched: 4. CDR3 length: 15 amino acids. From germline, CDR1 is LGHNA and CDR2 YNFKEQ. DNA of the CDR3: TGTGCCAGCAGCCAGCCCGGGGGGGGCCAAGAGACCCAGTACTTC. Translating it yields CASSQPGGGQETQYF.

The chain has TRBV10-3 and TRBJ1-2; TRBD1 is a possible D gene (5 bases). The CDR3 length is 14 residues. Trimming pared 5 bases from V and 7 bases from J, leaving 17 bases between. Germline-derived CDR1 and CDR2 are ENHRY and SYGVKD. CDR3: CAISYQGNRGGYTF. The DNA for the CDR3 is TGTGCCATCAGTTACCAGGGAAATAGGGGTGGCTACACCTTC.

This clone was seen a few times. The chain joins TRBV7-9 to TRBJ1-2; 9 bases fit TRBD1. Unmatched junction bases numbered 5, after V lost 3 bases and J lost 0 bases. In germline, CDR1 is SEHNR, CDR2 FQNEAQ (reference sequence). This CDR3 has 16 amino acids. The CDR3 bases are TGTGCCAGCAGCTTCTTGACAGGGGGGCCTAACTATGGCTACACCTTC. This gives the protein CASSFLTGGPNYGYTF.

As concerns this clone: A junction end diverges from the germline sequence, so it may reflect a read error. The chain recombines TRBV7-3 with TRBJ2-3; TRBD2 agrees at 13 bases. The CDR3 sequence is 16 residues long. CDR1 is SGHTA, CDR2 FQGTGA, per germline. CDR3 loop: CASSITSGGAKDTQYF. Here the CDR3 DNA reads TGTGCCAGCAGCATAACTAGCGGGGGGGCTAAAGATACGCAGTATTTT. Full variable domain (missing parts from reference TRBV7-3 and TRBJ2-3): GAGVSQTPSNKVTEKGKYVELRCDPISGHTALYWYRQSLGQGPEFLIYFQGTGAADDSGLPNDRFFAVRPEGSVSTLKIQRTERGDSAVYLCASSITSGGAKDTQYFGPGTRLTVL.

The chain is built from TRBV29-1 and TRBJ1-1; 9 nucleotides agree with TRBD1. This CDR3 spans 12 amino acids. V was pared by 7 bases and J by 4 bases, with 4 bases of the junction left unmatched. Germline lookup yields CDR1 SQVTM and CDR2 ANQGSEA. The CDR3 protein is CSALTGGTEAFF. CDR3 bases: TGCAGCGCCCTGACAGGGGGCACTGAAGCTTTCTTT.